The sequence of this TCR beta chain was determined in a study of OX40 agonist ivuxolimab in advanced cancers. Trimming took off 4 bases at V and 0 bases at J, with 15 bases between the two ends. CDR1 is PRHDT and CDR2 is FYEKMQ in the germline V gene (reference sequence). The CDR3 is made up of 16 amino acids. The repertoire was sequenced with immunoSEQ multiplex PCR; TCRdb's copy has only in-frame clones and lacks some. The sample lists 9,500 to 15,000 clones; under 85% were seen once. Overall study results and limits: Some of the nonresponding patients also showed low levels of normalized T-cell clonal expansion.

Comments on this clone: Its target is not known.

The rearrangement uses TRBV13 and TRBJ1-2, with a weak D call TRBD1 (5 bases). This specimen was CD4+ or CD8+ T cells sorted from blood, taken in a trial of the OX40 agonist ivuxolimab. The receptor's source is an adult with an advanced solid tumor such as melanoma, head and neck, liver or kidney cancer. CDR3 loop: CASSSDPGIPNYGYTF. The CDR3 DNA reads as TGTGCCAGCAGCTCCGATCCAGGGATTCCTAACTATGGCTACACCTTC.